The 20 T cell receptor beta chains reported below all come from one sample, sequenced in a study of CD8+ T cells in alopecia areata. Scientists pooled cutaneous lymph node cells and sorted them on CD4, CD8alpha, NKG2D, NKG2ACE and other markers. The authors extracted RNA and reverse transcribed it into cDNA as the sequencing template. Data came from immunoSEQ multiplex PCR; TCRdb stores just in-frame clones and leaves some out. The table lists over 250,000 clones, with no singletons. The sample taken for sequencing was CD4+ T cells sorted from a lymph node. The receptors come from a C3H/HeJ mouse with alopecia areata. Strain haplotype at MHC: H2-k.

In regard to this clone: Any gene name here is a mouse gene name. The CDR3 end is not reached by the read, which stops 4 residues before it; the germline J gene fills it in. The sample contains more than one DNA sequence encoding this CDR3. V usage is TRBV31 and J usage is TRBJ2-5; maybe TRBD2 (5 bases). This CDR3 region has 13 residues. Germline V gives CDR1 GKSSPN, CDR2 SITVG. The CDR3 bases that were read are TGTGCCTGGAGTCTTACTGGAAAAGAC. It yields the protein CAWSLTGKD. In full, the CDR3 is CAWSLTGKDTQYF.

Comment on this clone: A much bigger clone sits one base away, suggesting this may be a read error. The gene names given are mouse names. The read finishes 4 residues shy of the CDR3 end, and the germline J gene is used to complete it. The chain couples TRBV13-3 to TRBJ2-3; 9 bases match TRBD2. Germline lookup yields CDR1 NNHDY and CDR2 SYVADS. Germline trimming cut 0 bases from V and 0 bases from J; bases unmatched to any gene: 2. This CDR3 is built from 16 residues. The sequenced part of the CDR3 DNA is TGTGCCAGCAGTGATGGACTGGGGGCTAGTGCAGAA. Protein sequence: CASSDGLGASAE. Given in full, the CDR3 is CASSDGLGASAETLYF.

Comments on this clone: Mouse germline and gene names are used. The CDR3 is cut off 4 residues early in the read; its end comes from the germline J gene. The chain combines TRBV5 with TRBJ2-2; TRBD1 aligns across 9 bases. With 0 bases clipped from V and 0 bases from J, the junction kept 2 bases outside the gene matches. The CDR3 spans 17 residues. The germline V gene encodes CDR1 LGHNA and CDR2 YNLKQL (reference sequence). The CDR3 bases that were read are TGTGCCAGCAGCCAAGAGGGGACAGGGTCAAACACCGGG. It codes for CASSQEGTGSNTG. The whole CDR3 reads CASSQEGTGSNTGQLYF.

This clone was detected a few times. Genes here carry mouse names. The observed sequence ends 4 residues before the CDR3 terminus, with the missing tail filled in from the germline J gene. The chain is built from TRBV13-1 and TRBJ2-4; 7 bases line up with TRBD1. The CDR3 has 15 amino acids. Germline CDR1 is NSHNY and CDR2 is SYGAGN. With 5 bases clipped from V and 0 bases from J, the junction kept 6 bases outside the gene matches. The sequenced part of the CDR3 DNA is TGTGCCAGCAGAGTCGGGACAGCTAGTCAAAAC. Translating gives CASRVGTASQN. In full, the CDR3 is CASRVGTASQNTLYF.

This clone has a handful of counts. Genes here carry mouse names. The read falls 4 residues short of the CDR3 end, and the missing part is taken from the germline J gene. This chain links TRBV14 with TRBJ1-2, with a tentative D call TRBD1 (6 bases). Per germline, CDR1 SGHDT and CDR2 FRDEAV. CDR3 length: 13 amino acids. Trimming cost V 4 bases and J 1 base, with 8 bases left between them. The CDR3 protein is CASSRGGNSDYTF. Incomplete CDR3 DNA: TGTGCCAGCAGTAGGGGGGGAAACTCC.

This clone was seen a handful of times. With a much larger clone just one base away, this may be a read error. Genes here carry mouse names. The CDR3 is cut off 4 residues early in the read; its end comes from the germline J gene. The sample contains more than one DNA sequence encoding this CDR3. The chain links TRBV1 to TRBJ1-1; D is undetermined. The CDR3 has 13 amino acids. Per the germline V gene, CDR1 is NSQYPW and CDR2 is LRSPGD (reference sequence). Trimming cost V 0 bases and J 1 base, with 3 bases left between them. The CDR3 reads CTCSADRNTEVFF. CDR3 DNA (partial): TGCACCTGCAGTGCAGACAGGAACACA.

Concerning this clone: Gene names refer to mouse genes. The DNA ends 4 residues before the CDR3 does, and the rest of the CDR3 is filled in from the germline J gene. This chain uses TRBV13-1 with TRBJ2-1; a possible D gene is TRBD1 (6 bases). This CDR3 region has 11 residues. The V gene's germline CDR1 is NSHNY and CDR2 SYGAGN. This CDR3 reads CAGGNYAEQFF. CDR3 DNA, as far as it was read: TGTGCAGGGGGAAACTATGCT.

This clone has just a few counts. Genes here carry mouse names. The CDR3 goes on 4 residues after the read ends, and that part is filled in from the germline J gene. The chain has TRBV13-1 and TRBJ2-4; a possible D gene is TRBD1 (6 bases). CDR1 and CDR2 from the germline V gene are NSHNY and SYGAGN. The CDR3 covers 14 residues. CDR3 bases read: TGTGCCAGCAGTGATCGGGACAAATTAAAC. Amino acid sequence: CASSDRDKLN. The whole CDR3 protein is CASSDRDKLNTLYF.

Regarding this clone: Gene names and germline match the mouse. Other DNA sequences in the sample encode the same CDR3. CDR3 DNA, as far as it was read: TGTGCCAGCGGTGAAGGGAACTCC. Translating gives CASGEGNS. The whole CDR3 protein reads CASGEGNSDYTF. The chain recombines TRBV13-2 with TRBJ1-2, with D unclear. The CDR3 end is not reached by the read, which stops 4 residues before it; the germline J gene fills it in. Trimming shortened V by 2 bases and J by 2 bases, and 4 bases separated the two germline ends. The CDR3 is 12 amino acids. Germline CDR1 and CDR2: NNHNN and SYGAGS (reference sequence).

Points on this clone: Any gene name here is a mouse gene name. Coverage ceases 4 residues before the CDR3 finishes, and the germline J gene fills in the end. The chain is built from TRBV13-2 and TRBJ1-1, with a tentative D call TRBD1 (6 bases). This CDR3 spans 14 amino acids. Germline V gene sequence: CDR1 NNHNN, CDR2 SYGAGS (reference sequence). V gave up 0 bases and J gave up 3 bases, with 9 bases separating them. CDR3 residues: CASGDAAGDTEVFF. Incomplete CDR3 DNA: TGTGCCAGCGGTGATGCTGCAGGGGACACA.

This clone has a count of ten or more. The listed genes are named as in mouse. The CDR3 end is not reached by the read, which stops 4 residues before it; the germline J gene fills it in. Distinct nucleotide sequences in the sample also encode this CDR3. The genes are TRBV5 and TRBJ2-1; D call uncertain. Trimming left V 2 bases short and J 1 base short, with 0 bases between. Germline CDR1 is LGHNA and CDR2 is YNLKQL (reference sequence). This CDR3 region has 12 residues. CDR3 DNA (partial): TGTGCCAGCAGCCAAAACTATGCT. Translated: CASSQNYA. The entire CDR3 is CASSQNYAEQFF.

This clone was seen more than once but under ten times. Gene labels here are mouse ones. The CDR3 is cut off 4 residues early in the read; its end comes from the germline J gene. The rearrangement joins TRBV13-3 to TRBJ1-2, with 8 bases aligning to TRBD1. Germline loops: CDR1 NNHDY, CDR2 SYVADS. This CDR3 region has 12 residues. V dropped 6 bases and J dropped 4; count of bases not matched to a gene: 2. The covered CDR3 bases are TGTGCCAGCAAGACAGGGGCCTCC. Translated: CASKTGAS. The CDR3 in full is CASKTGASDYTF.

This clone was found a few times. Gene names refer to mouse genes. The CDR3 goes on 3 residues after the read ends, and that part is filled in from the germline J gene. Other DNA sequences of this sample code for an identical CDR3. This chain joins TRBV19 and TRBJ1-6; tentative D call: TRBD1 (5 bases). TRBJ1-6 is designated an ORF whose function remains uncertain. CDR1 and CDR2 (germline): FNHDT, SITEND (reference sequence). V was clipped by 2 bases and J by 4 bases, with 10 bases between them. This CDR3 contains 15 residues. The CDR3 sequence is CASSIQGTYNSPLYF. The CDR3 bases that were read are TGTGCCAGCAGTATTCAGGGCACTTATAATTCGCCC.

A few counts support this clone. Here the gene names and germline are mouse. The CDR3 extends 4 residues past the end of the read, so its final part is completed from the germline J gene. The genes are TRBV14 and TRBJ2-5, with a tentative D call TRBD2 (6 bases). CDR1 is SGHDT and CDR2 is FRDEAV in the germline V gene. The CDR3 loop spans 14 amino acids. The covered CDR3 bases are TGTGCCAGCAGTTTTTGGGGGTCAGAAGAC. Encoded protein: CASSFWGSED. The full CDR3 protein is CASSFWGSEDTQYF.

This clone was seen only a few times. Each gene name is a mouse one. The read ends 4 residues early relative to the CDR3; the germline J gene fills the gap. This chain connects TRBV31 to TRBJ2-1, with D unclear. The V end lost 5 bases, the J end lost 3 bases, and 11 bases lay between the germline ends. The CDR3 runs 13 residues. Germline loops: CDR1 GKSSPN, CDR2 SITVG. The CDR3 sequence: CAWAPPSYAEQFF. CDR3 bases read: TGTGCCTGGGCGCCCCCCAGCTATGCT.

Notes on this clone: Here the gene names and germline are mouse. The read terminates 4 residues ahead of where the CDR3 ends, so the germline J gene completes it. The V and J genes are TRBV13-3 and TRBJ2-4; 8 bases align to TRBD2. Trimming removed 7 bases from V and 0 bases from J; junction bases left unmatched: 7. Per the germline V gene, CDR1 is NNHDY and CDR2 is SYVADS. The CDR3 contains 15 residues. The CDR3 sequence: CASRRLGSSQNTLYF. The covered CDR3 bases are TGTGCCAGCCGAAGACTGGGGTCTAGTCAAAAC.

On this clone: Genes and germline are mouse. The read terminates 3 residues before the CDR3 end, so the remaining end is supplied by the germline J gene. In the same sample, other DNA sequences code for this CDR3. The J gene is TRBJ1-6, the V gene TRBV19, with a tentative D call TRBD1 (6 bases). TRBJ1-6 carries the ORF label, with uncertain function. The CDR3 runs to 14 residues. V was shortened by 4 bases and J by 4 bases, with 9 bases between the two germline ends. The germline V gene has CDR1 FNHDT and CDR2 SITEND (reference sequence). CDR3 bases read: TGTGCCAGCAGTCTACAGGGTTATAATTCGCCC. It translates to CASSLQGYNSP. The entire CDR3 reads CASSLQGYNSPLYF.

About this clone itself: The genes are named according to mouse. Sequencing ends 4 residues short of the CDR3 end; the germline J gene provides the rest. The V call is TRBV5, the J call TRBJ2-5; 7 bases map to TRBD2. The CDR3 contains 16 residues. Germline lookup yields CDR1 LGHNA and CDR2 YNLKQL (reference sequence). Trimming at V came to 0 bases and at J to 0 bases, leaving 3 bases not matched to a gene. Incomplete CDR3 DNA: TGTGCCAGCAGCCAAGAACTGGGGACCAACCAAGAC. Translated: CASSQELGTNQD. The full-length CDR3 reads as CASSQELGTNQDTQYF.

In this sample, this clone turned up a few times. The listed genes are named as in mouse. Read coverage stops 4 residues before the CDR3 terminus; the germline J gene supplies the remainder. This chain connects TRBV31 to TRBJ1-2; a weak D match, TRBD1 (5 bases). The CDR3 spans 15 residues. The germline CDR1 and CDR2 sequences are GKSSPN and SITVG. V was pared by 0 bases and J by 0 bases, with 11 bases between. The CDR3 region is CAWSLVGHANSDYTF. The CDR3 DNA, read in part, is TGTGCCTGGAGTCTAGTTGGACACGCAAACTCC.

In the case of this clone: Genes and germline come from the mouse. The read finishes 4 residues shy of the CDR3 end, and the germline J gene is used to complete it. V is TRBV5 and J is TRBJ2-5; maybe TRBD2 (6 bases). The CDR3 is 14 residues long. The germline V gene has CDR1 LGHNA and CDR2 YNLKQL (reference sequence). CDR3 DNA (partial): TGTGCCAGCAGCCAAGAATGGGGGACAGAC. Translated: CASSQEWGTD. The full CDR3 protein reads CASSQEWGTDTQYF.